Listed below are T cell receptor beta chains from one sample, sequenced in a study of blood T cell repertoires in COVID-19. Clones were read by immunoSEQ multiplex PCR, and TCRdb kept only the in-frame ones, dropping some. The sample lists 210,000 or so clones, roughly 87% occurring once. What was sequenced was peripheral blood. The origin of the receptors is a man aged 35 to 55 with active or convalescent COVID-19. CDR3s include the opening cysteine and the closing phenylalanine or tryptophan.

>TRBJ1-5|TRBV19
CASSLDRGLAQPQHF
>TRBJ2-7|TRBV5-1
CASSLRGYSYEQYF
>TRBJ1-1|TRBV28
CASSRPTGDGGEAFF
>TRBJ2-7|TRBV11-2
CASSFAGEQYF
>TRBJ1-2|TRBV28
CASSLMVQGDGYTF
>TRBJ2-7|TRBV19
CASRPGGPRRDNEQYF
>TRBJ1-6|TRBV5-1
CASSQGALNSPLHF
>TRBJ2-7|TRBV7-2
CASSLVADLYEQYF
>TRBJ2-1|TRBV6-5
CASRLLAGESEQFF
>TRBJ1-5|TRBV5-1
CASSLSGYSNQPQHF
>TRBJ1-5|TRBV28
CASSLSGREPQHF
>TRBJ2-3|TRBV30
CARGGDGSTDTQYF
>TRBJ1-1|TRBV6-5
CASSPRTGLNTEAFF
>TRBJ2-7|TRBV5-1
CASSLGQGAYEQYF